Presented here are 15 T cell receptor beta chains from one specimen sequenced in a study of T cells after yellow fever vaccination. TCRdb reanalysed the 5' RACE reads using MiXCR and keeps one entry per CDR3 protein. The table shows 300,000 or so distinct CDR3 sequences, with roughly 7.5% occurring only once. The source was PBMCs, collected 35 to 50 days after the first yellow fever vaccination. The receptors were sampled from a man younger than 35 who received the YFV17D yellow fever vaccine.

The DNA for the CDR3 is TGTGCCAGCAGTCTAGGGGGCTTCCGGGATACGCAGTATTTT. This encodes CASSLGGFRDTQYF. The V gene is TRBV6-1, the J gene TRBJ2-3; 7 nucleotides match TRBD1. The CDR3 spans 14 residues. The junction had 8 bases not matched to a gene; V was cut back by 5 bases and J by 6 bases. Germline CDR1 and CDR2: MNHNS and SASEGT.

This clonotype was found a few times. The CDR3 loop is CASSPEKIGDEKLFF. CDR3 sequence (DNA): TGTGCCAGCAGCCCAGAAAAGATAGGCGATGAAAAACTGTTTTTT. This chain links TRBV5-8 with TRBJ1-4; D not certain. The germline V gene has CDR1 SGHTS and CDR2 YDEGEE. The germline V and J ends were trimmed by 4 bases and 6 bases, with 16 bases remaining between them. The CDR3 has 15 residues.

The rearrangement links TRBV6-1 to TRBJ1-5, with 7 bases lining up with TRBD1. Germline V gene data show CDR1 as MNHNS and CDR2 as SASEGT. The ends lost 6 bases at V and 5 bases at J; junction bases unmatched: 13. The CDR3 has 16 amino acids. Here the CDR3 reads CASSLHRTGQDQPQHF. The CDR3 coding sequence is TGTGCCAGCAGCCTACACCGGACAGGTCAAGATCAGCCCCAGCATTTT.

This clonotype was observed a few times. The DNA for the CDR3 is TGCAGTGCTAGAACCGAGGGACTGAACTATGGCTACACCTTC. It encodes CSARTEGLNYGYTF. The genes are TRBV20-1 and TRBJ1-2, with D possibly matching TRBD1 (5 bases). V was trimmed by 2 bases and J by 2 bases, leaving 12 bases between them. Germline CDR1 and CDR2: DFQATT and SNEGSKA (reference sequence). The CDR3 length is 14 residues.

The CDR3: CSARGKGPHQHF. CDR3 bases: TGCAGTGCTAGAGGTAAAGGTCCACACCAGCATTTT. J is TRBJ1-5 and V is TRBV20-1; D unresolved. The CDR3 sequence is 12 residues long. Germline assignment: CDR1 DFQATT and CDR2 SNEGSKA (reference sequence). V shed 1 base and J shed 12 bases, with 13 bases lying between them.

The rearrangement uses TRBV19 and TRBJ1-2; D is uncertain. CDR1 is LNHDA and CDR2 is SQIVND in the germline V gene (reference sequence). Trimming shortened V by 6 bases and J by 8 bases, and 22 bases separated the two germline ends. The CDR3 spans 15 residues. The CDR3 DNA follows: TGTGCCAGTAGGGTATTTCGGGATGCGCCCGGAGGCTACACCTTC. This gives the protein CASRVFRDAPGGYTF. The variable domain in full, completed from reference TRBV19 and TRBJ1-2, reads DGGITQSPKYLFRKEGQNVTLSCEQNLNHDAMYWYRQDPGQGLRLIYYSQIVNDFQKGDIAEGYSVSREKKESFPLTVTSAQKNPTAFYLCASRVFRDAPGGYTFGSGTRLTVV.

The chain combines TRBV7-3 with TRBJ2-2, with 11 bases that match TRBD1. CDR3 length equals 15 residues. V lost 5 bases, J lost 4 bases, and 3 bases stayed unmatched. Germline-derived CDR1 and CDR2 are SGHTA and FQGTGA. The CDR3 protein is CASSRGQGVTGELFF. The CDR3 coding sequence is TGTGCCAGCAGCCGGGGACAGGGGGTCACCGGGGAGCTGTTTTTT. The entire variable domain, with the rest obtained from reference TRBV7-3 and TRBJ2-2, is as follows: GAGVSQTPSNKVTEKGKYVELRCDPISGHTALYWYRQSLGQGPEFLIYFQGTGAADDSGLPNDRFFAVRPEGSVSTLKIQRTERGDSAVYLCASSRGQGVTGELFFGEGSRLTVL.

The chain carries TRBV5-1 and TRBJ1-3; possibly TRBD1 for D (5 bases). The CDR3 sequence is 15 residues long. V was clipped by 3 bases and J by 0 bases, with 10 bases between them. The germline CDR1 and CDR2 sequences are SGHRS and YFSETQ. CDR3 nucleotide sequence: TGCGCCAGCAGCTCGGGGCCGAGCTCTGGAAACACCATATATTTT. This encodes CASSSGPSSGNTIYF. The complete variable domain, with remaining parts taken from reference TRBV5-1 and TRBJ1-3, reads KAGVTQTPRYLIKTRGQQVTLSCSPISGHRSVSWYQQTPGQGLQFLFEYFSETQRNKGNFPGRFSGRQFSNSRSEMNVSTLELGDSALYLCASSSGPSSGNTIYFGEGSWLTVV.

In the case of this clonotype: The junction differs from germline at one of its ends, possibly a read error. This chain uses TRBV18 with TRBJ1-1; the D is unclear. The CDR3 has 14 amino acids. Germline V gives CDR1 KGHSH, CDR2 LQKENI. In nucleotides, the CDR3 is TGTGCCAACTCACCTAGTCTGGGGAACACTGAAGCTTTCTTT. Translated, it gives CANSPSLGNTEAFF.

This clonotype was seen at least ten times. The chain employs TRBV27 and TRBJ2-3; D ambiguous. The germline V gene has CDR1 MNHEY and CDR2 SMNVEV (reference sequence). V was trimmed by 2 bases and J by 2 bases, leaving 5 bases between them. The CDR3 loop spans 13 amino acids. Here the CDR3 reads CASSLGDTDTQYF. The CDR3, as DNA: TGTGCCAGCAGTTTAGGGGACACAGATACGCAGTATTTT.

Here the CDR3 DNA reads TGTGCCAGCAGCTTGGCCGGTGGCAGGGTGGCGCTGGGGGCCAACGTCCTGACTTTC. It is translated as CASSLAGGRVALGANVLTF. The chain joins TRBV5-6 to TRBJ2-6; TRBD1 is a possible D gene (5 bases). The ends were cut back, 0 bases at V and 4 bases at J, with 20 bases in the middle. Germline V gives CDR1 SGHDT, CDR2 YYEEEE. CDR3 length: 19 residues.

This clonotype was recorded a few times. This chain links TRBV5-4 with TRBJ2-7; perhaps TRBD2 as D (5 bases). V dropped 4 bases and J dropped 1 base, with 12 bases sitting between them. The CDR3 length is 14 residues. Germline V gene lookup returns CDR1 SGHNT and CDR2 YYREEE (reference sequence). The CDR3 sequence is CASSNAGLSYEQYF. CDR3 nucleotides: TGTGCCAGCAGCAACGCAGGACTGTCCTACGAGCAGTACTTC. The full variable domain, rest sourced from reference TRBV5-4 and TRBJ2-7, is ETGVTQSPTHLIKTRGQQVTLRCSSQSGHNTVSWYQQALGQGPQFIFQYYREEENGRGNFPPRFSGLQFPNYSSELNVNALELDDSALYLCASSNAGLSYEQYFGPGTRLTVT.

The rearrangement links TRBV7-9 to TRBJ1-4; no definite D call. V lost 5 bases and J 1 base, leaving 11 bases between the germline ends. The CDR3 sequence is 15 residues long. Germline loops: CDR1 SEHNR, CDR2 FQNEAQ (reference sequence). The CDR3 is CASSPFSGTNEKLFF. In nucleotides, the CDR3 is TGTGCCAGCAGCCCCTTTTCGGGAACTAATGAAAAACTGTTTTTT.

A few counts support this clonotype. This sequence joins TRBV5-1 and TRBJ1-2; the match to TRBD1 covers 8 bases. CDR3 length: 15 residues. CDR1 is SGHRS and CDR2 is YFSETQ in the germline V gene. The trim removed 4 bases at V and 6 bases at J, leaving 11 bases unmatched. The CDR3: CASSDSRQGRDGYTF. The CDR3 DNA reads TGCGCCAGCAGCGACTCAAGACAGGGGCGGGATGGCTACACCTTC.

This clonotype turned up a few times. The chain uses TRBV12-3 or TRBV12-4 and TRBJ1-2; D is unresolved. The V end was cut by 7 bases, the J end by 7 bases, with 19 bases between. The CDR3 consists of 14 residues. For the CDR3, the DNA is TGTGCCAGCACCTTAGGGCCCGCTCCGGGTGGCTACACCTTC. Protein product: CASTLGPAPGGYTF.